A single T cell receptor (beta chain) is shown here with its context. Its target is not known. Without the conserved terminal phenylalanine or tryptophan, this CDR3 likely stems from a read error. Sequence data for DNA of cultured CD4+ T cells were generated by the Oncomine TCR Beta short-read assay. One entry per CDR3 protein results from TCRdb running MiXCR on the PCR reads. The repertoire has about 12,000 distinct CDR3 sequences, roughly half of them found once; the top ten carry about 15%. The sample originates from a study of vaccination and CD4 T cells after COVID-19. Regarding treatment: roughly ten-day PBMC culture with coronavirus spike peptide pools or control peptides (ViraFEST assay). This CDR3 has 15 residues. CDR1 MRHNA and CDR2 SNTAGT come from the germline V gene. V shed 6 bases and J shed 4 bases, with 19 bases lying between them.

The J gene is TRBJ2-7, the V gene TRBV6-4; D may be TRBD2 (5 bases). The material was cultured CD4+ T cells from blood, obtained after SARS-CoV-2 vaccination. This TCR came from a human donor with COVID-19. CDR3 in amino acids: CASSPAGGSAYEQYY. The CDR3 DNA reads as TGTGCCAGCAGCCCGGCCGGCGGGTCGGCATACGAGCAGTACTAC.